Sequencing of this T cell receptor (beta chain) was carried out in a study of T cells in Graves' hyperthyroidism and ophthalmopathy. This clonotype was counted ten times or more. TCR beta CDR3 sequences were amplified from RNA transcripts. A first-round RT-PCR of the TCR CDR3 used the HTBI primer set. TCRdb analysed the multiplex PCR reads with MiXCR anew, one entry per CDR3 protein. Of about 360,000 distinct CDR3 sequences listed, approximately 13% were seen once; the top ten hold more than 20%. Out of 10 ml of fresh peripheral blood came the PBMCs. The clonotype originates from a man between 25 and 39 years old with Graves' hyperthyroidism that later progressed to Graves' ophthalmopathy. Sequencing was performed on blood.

For the CDR3, the DNA is TGTGCCAGGAGAGACGGGACAAATAATTCACCCCTCCACTTT. The encoded protein is CARRDGTNNSPLHF. V gene TRBV2 combines with J gene TRBJ1-6; D may be TRBD1 (6 bases). V was trimmed by 9 bases and J by 5 bases, leaving 14 bases between them. The CDR3 spans 14 residues. Germline CDR1 reads SNHLY; CDR2 reads FYNNEI.